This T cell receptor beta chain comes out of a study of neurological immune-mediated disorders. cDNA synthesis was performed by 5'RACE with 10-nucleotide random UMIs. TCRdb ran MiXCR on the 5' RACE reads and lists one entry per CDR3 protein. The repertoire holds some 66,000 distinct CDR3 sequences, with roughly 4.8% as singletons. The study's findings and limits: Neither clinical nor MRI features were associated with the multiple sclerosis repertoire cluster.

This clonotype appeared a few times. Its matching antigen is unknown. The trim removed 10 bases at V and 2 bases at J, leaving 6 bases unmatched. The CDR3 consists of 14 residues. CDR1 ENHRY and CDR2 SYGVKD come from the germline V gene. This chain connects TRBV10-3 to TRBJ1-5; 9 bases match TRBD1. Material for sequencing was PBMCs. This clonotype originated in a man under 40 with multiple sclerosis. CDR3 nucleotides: TGTGCCACACAGGGACAGGGAGGCAATCAGCCCCAGCATTTT. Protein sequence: CATQGQGGNQPQHF.